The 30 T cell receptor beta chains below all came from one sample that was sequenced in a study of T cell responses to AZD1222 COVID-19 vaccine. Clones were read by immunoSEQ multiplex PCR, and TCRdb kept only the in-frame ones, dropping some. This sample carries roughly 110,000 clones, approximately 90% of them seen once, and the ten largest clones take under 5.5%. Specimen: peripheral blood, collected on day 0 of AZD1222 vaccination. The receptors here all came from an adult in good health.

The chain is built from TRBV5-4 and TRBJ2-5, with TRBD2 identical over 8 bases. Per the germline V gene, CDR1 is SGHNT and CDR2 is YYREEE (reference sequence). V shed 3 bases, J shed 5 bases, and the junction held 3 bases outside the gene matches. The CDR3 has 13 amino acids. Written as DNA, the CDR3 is TGTGCCAGCAGCTCGTCGGGGGGGGAGACCCAGTACTTC. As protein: CASSSSGGETQYF. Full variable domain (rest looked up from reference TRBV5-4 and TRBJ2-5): ETGVTQSPTHLIKTRGQQVTLRCSSQSGHNTVSWYQQALGQGPQFIFQYYREEENGRGNFPPRFSGLQFPNYSSELNVNALELDDSALYLCASSSSGGETQYFGPGTRLLVL.

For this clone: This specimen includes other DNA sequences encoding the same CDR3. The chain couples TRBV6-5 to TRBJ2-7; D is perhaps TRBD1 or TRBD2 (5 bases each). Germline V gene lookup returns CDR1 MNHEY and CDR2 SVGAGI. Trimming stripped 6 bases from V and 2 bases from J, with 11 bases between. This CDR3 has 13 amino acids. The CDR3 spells CASSLGTTYEQYF. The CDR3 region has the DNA TGTGCCAGCAGCCTCGGGACGACCTACGAGCAGTACTTC.

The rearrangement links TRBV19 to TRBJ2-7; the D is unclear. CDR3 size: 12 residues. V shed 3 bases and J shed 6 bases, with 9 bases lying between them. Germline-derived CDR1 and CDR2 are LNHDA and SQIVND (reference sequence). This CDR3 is CASSIGPREQYF. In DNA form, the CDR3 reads TGTGCCAGTAGTATCGGACCCCGCGAGCAGTACTTC.

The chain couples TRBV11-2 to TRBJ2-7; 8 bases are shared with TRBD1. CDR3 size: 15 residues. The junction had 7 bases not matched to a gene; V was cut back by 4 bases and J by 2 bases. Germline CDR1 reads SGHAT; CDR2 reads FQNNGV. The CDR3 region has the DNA TGTGCCAGCAGCTCAGTGGACAGGGCAACCTACGAGCAGTACTTC. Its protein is CASSSVDRATYEQYF. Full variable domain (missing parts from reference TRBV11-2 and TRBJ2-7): EAGVAQSPRYKIIEKRQSVAFWCNPISGHATLYWYQQILGQGPKLLIQFQNNGVVDDSQLPKDRFSAERLKGVDSTLKIQPAKLEDSAVYLCASSSVDRATYEQYFGPGTRLTVT.

The CDR3: CASSYGQGSNQPQHF. Here the CDR3 DNA reads TGTGCCAGCAGTTACGGACAGGGGAGCAATCAGCCCCAGCATTTT. The chain combines TRBV6-5 with TRBJ1-5, with 9 bases aligning to TRBD1. From germline, CDR1 is MNHEY and CDR2 SVGAGI. Trimming took 2 bases from V and 1 from J; bases not matched to a gene: 0. The CDR3 extends over 15 amino acids.

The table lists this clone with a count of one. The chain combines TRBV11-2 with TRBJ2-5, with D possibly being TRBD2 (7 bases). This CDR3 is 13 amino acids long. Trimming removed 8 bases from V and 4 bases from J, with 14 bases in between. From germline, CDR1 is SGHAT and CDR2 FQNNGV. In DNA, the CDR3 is TGTGCCAGCCTGAGGGGGGGCGGAGAGACCCAGTACTTC. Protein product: CASLRGGGETQYF.

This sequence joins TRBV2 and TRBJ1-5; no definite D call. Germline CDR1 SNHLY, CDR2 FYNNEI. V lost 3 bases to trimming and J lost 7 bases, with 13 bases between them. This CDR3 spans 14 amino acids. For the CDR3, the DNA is TGTGCCAGCAGTGATTTTCGGGGTTCGCAGCCCCAGCATTTT. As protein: CASSDFRGSQPQHF.

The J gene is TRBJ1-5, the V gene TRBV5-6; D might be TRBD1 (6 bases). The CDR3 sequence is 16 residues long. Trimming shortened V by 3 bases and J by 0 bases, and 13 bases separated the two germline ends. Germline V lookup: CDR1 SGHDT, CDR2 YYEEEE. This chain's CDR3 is CASSSSTGPSNQPQHF. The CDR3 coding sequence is TGTGCCAGCAGCTCCTCGACAGGTCCTAGCAATCAGCCCCAGCATTTT.

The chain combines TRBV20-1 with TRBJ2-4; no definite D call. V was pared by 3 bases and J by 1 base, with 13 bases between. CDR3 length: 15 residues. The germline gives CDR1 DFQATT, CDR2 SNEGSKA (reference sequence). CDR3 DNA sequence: TGCAGTGCTAGTATGAATTTGGGGGCCAAAAACATTCAGTACTTC. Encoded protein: CSASMNLGAKNIQYF.

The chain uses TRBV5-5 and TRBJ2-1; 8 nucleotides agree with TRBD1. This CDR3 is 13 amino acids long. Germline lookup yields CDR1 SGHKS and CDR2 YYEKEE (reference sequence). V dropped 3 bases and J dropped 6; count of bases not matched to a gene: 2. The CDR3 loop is CASSWTGINEQFF. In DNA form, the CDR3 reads TGTGCCAGCAGCTGGACAGGGATCAATGAGCAGTTCTTC.

CDR3: CASQDAPNTGELFF. The CDR3 DNA is TGTGCCAGCCAGGACGCACCGAACACCGGGGAGCTGTTTTTT. V usage is TRBV4-2 and J usage is TRBJ2-2; D uncertain. CDR3 size: 14 residues. The ends were cut back, 8 bases at V and 0 bases at J, with 10 bases in the middle. Germline assignment: CDR1 LGHNA and CDR2 YNFKEQ.

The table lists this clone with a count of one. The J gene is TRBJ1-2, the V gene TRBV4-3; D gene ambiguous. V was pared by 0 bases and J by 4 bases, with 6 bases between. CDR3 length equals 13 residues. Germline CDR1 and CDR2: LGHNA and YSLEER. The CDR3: CASSQDHSYGYTF. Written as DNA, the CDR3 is TGCGCCAGCAGCCAAGATCACAGCTATGGCTACACCTTC.

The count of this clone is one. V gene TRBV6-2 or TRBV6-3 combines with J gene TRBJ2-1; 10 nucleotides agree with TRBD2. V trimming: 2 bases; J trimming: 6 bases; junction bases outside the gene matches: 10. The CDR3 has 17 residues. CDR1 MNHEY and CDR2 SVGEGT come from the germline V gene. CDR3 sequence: CASSYNKRGGLVNEQFF. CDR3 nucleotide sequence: TGTGCCAGCAGTTACAATAAGCGGGGGGGCCTGGTCAATGAGCAGTTCTTC.

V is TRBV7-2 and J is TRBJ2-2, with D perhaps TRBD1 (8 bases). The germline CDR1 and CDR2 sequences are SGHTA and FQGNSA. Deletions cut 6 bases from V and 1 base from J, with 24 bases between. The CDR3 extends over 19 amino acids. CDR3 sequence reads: CASSTGQGAGAGNTGELFF. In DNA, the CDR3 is TGTGCCAGCAGTACCGGACAGGGCGCGGGAGCGGGGAACACCGGGGAGCTGTTTTTT.

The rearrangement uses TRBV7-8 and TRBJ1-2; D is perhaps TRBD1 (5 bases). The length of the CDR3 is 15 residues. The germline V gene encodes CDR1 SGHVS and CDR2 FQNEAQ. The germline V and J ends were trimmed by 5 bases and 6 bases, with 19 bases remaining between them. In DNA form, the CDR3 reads TGTGCCAGCAGCCCCCCGTGGCAGGGCAAGGATGGCTACACCTTC. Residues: CASSPPWQGKDGYTF.

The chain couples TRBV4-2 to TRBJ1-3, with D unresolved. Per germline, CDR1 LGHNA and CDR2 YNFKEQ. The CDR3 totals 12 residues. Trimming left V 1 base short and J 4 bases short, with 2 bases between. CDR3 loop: CASSQGGNTIYF. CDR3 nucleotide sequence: TGTGCCAGCAGCCAAGGAGGAAACACCATATATTTT.

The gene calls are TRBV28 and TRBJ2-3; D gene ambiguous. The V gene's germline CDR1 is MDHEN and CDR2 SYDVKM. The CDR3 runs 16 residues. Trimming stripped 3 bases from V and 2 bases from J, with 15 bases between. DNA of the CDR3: TGTGCCAGCAGTTTTATGGCCAGTGGGGTCACAGATACGCAGTATTTT. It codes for CASSFMASGVTDTQYF.

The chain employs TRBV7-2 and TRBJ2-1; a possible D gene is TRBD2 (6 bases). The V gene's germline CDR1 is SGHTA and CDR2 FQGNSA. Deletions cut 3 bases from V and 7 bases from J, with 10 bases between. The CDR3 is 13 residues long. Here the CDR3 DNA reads TGTGCCAGCAGCTTTGGGACTTGGAATGAGCAGTTCTTC. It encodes CASSFGTWNEQFF.

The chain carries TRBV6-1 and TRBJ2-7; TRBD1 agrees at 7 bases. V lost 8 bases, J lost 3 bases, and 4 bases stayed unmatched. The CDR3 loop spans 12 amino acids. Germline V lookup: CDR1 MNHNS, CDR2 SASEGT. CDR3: CASRDSLYEQYF. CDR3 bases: TGTGCCAGCCGGGACAGCCTCTACGAGCAGTACTTC.

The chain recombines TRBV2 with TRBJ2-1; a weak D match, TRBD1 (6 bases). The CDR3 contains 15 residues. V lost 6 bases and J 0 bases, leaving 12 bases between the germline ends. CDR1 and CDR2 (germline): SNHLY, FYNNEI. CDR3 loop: CASSPLDSSYNEQFF. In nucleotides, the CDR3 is TGTGCCAGCAGCCCACTGGACAGCTCCTACAATGAGCAGTTCTTC. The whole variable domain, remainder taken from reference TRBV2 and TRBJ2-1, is EPEVTQTPSHQVTQMGQEVILRCVPISNHLYFYWYRQILGQKVEFLVSFYNNEISEKSEIFDDQFSVERPDGSNFTLKIRSTKLEDSAMYFCASSPLDSSYNEQFFGPGTRLTVL.

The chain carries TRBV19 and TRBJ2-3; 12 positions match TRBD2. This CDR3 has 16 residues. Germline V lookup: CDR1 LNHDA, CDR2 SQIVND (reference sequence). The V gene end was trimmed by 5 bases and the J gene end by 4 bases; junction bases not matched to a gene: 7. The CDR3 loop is CASSAPSGGVADTQYF. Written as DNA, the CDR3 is TGTGCCAGTAGTGCCCCTAGCGGGGGGGTGGCAGATACGCAGTATTTT.

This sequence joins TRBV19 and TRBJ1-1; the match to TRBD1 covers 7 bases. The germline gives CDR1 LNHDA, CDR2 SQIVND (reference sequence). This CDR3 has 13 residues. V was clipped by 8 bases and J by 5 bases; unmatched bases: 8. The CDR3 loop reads CASFNRGSTEAFF. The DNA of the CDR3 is TGTGCCAGTTTCAACAGGGGATCAACTGAAGCTTTCTTT.

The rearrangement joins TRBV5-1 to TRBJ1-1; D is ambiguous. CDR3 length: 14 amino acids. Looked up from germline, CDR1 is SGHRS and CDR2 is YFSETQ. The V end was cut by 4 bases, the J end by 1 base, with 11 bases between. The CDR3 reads CASSPARANTEAFF. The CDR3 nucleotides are TGCGCCAGCAGCCCTGCTAGGGCGAACACTGAAGCTTTCTTT.

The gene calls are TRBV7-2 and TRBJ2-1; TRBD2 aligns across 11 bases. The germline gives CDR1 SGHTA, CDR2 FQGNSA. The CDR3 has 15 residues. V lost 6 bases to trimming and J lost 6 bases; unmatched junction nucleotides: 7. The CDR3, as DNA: TGTGCCAGCAGTTATAGCGGGGGGGCTATCAATGAGCAGTTCTTC. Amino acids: CASSYSGGAINEQFF.

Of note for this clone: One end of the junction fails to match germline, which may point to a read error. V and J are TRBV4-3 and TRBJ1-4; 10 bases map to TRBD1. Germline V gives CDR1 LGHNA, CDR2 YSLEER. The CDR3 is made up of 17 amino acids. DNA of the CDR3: TGCGCCAGCGGCCAAGATGGGACAGGGGCGCGGAGTGAAAAACTGTTTTTT. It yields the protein CASGQDGTGARSEKLFF.

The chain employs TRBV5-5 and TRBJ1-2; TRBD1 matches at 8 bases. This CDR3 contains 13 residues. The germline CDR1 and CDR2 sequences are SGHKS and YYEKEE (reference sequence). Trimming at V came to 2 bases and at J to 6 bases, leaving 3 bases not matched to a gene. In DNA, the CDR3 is TGTGCCAGCAGCTTTGCACAGGGGGATGGCTACACCTTC. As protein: CASSFAQGDGYTF.

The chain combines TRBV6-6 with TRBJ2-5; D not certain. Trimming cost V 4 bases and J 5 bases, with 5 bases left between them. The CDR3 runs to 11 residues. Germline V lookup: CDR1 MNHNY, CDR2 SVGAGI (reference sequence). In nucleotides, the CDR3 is TGTGCCAGCAGTTTTGAGGAGACCCAGTACTTC. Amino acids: CASSFEETQYF.

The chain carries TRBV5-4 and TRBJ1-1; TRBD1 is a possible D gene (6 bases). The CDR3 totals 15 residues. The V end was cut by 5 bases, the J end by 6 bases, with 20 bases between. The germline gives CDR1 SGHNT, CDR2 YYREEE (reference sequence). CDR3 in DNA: TGTGCCAGCAGGGATAGAGGGGGATGGAATCCTGAAGCTTTCTTT. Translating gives CASRDRGGWNPEAFF.

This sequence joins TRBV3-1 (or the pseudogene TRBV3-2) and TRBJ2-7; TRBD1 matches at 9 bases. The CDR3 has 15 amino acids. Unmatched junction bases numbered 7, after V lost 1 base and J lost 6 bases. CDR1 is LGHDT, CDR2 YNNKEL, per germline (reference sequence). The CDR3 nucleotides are TGTGCCAGCAGCCAAGTTTCAGGGACAGGGCGCGAGCAGTACTTC. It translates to CASSQVSGTGREQYF.

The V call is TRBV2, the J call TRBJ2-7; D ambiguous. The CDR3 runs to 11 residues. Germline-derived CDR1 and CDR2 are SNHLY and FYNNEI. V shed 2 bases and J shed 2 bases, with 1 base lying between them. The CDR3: CASSETYEQYF. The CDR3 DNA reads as TGTGCCAGCAGTGAAACCTACGAGCAGTACTTC.